One T cell receptor (beta chain) is described in this entry. This sample is drawn from a study of control samples from healthy donors and cancer patients. From germline, CDR1 is MDHEN and CDR2 SYDVKM. The CDR3 runs 14 residues. Trimming took 10 bases from V and 5 from J; bases not matched to a gene: 9. This table comes from immunoSEQ multiplex PCR, and its TCRdb copy is limited to in-frame clones, with some not included. The sample consists of 50,000 to 70,000 clones, approximately 95% of them appearing once. Sequencing was carried out using blood. This TCR was recovered from a woman between 18 and 29 years old in good health. The genes are TRBV28 and TRBJ2-3; 10 bases are shared with TRBD1. The CDR3 nucleotides read TGTGCCACCAACCGGGACAGGGGTGGAGATACGCAGTATTTT. Protein sequence: CATNRDRGGDTQYF.